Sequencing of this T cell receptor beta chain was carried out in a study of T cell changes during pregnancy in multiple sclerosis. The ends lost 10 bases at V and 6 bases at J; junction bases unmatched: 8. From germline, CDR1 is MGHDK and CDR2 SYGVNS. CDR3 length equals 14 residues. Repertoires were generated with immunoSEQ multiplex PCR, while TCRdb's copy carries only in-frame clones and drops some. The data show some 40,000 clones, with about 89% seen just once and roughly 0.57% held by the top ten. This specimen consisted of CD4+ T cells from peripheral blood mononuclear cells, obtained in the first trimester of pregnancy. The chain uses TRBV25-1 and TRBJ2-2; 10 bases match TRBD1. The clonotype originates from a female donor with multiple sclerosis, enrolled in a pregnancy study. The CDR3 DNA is TGTGCCATCTCGGGACAGGGGTTCCCCGGGGAGCTGTTTTTT. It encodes CAISGQGFPGELFF. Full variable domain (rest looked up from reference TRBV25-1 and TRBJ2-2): EADIYQTPRYLVIGTGKKITLECSQTMGHDKMYWYQQDPGMELHLIHYSYGVNSTEKGDLSSESTVSRIRTEHFPLTLESARPSHTSQYLCAISGQGFPGELFFGEGSRLTVL.